Shown below are 22 T cell receptor beta chains from a single sample sequenced in a study of cytomegalovirus exposure and HLA in healthy donors (dated by TCRdb to about 2017). The library was produced with the immunoSEQ multiplex PCR assay. A mixture of 60 forward primers for TCR Vbeta segments and 13 reverse primers for TCR Jbeta segments was used in the multiplex PCR. TCRdb re-hosts the immuneACCESS table, in-frame sequences only. Its copies lack some clones; in the studies checked, an unresolved V gene accounts for under half of them, and the cause for the rest is not known. Counted in this sample were about 160,000 clones; 80% to 85% of them appeared once. Under 1% of the sample rests with the top ten. Sequencing was done on a sample of PBMCs. These receptors all come from a girl aged 2-15 years in good health and CMV-seropositive.

The V call is TRBV4-1, the J call TRBJ2-2, with 7 bases fitting TRBD2. The CDR3 length is 14 residues. CDR1 and CDR2 from the germline V gene are MGHRA and YSYEKL. V lost 4 bases and J lost 6; bases outside the gene matches: 5. This chain's CDR3 is CASSRPGGSGELFF. The CDR3 region has the DNA TGCGCCAGCAGCCGACCCGGGGGGTCCGGGGAGCTGTTTTTT.

The chain combines TRBV6-1 with TRBJ1-5; maybe TRBD1 (5 bases). CDR3 length: 15 residues. In germline, CDR1 is MNHNS, CDR2 SASEGT. V gave up 5 bases and J gave up 7 bases, with 18 bases separating them. The CDR3 is CASSQKFYRCQPQHF. In nucleotides, the CDR3 is TGTGCCAGCAGTCAAAAATTTTACAGGTGCCAGCCCCAGCATTTT.

The chain joins TRBV5-4 to TRBJ1-2; 7 bases are a match to TRBD1. Trimming took 3 bases from V and 1 from J; bases not matched to a gene: 3. The CDR3 has 14 residues. Per the germline V gene, CDR1 is SGHNT and CDR2 is YYREEE (reference sequence). The CDR3 region is CASSSQGGNYGYTF. In DNA form, the CDR3 reads TGTGCCAGCAGCTCTCAGGGGGGTAACTATGGCTACACCTTC.

The CDR3 DNA follows: TGTGCCAGCGGGCAAACTACAGGGGTTAATGAAAAACTGTTTTTT. Amino acids: CASGQTTGVNEKLFF. The rearrangement links TRBV2 to TRBJ1-4, with TRBD1 matching over 7 bases. This CDR3 spans 15 amino acids. Germline-derived CDR1 and CDR2 are SNHLY and FYNNEI. J lost 4 bases, V lost 8 bases, and 10 bases had no gene match.

This chain connects TRBV6-5 to TRBJ2-1, with 11 positions matching TRBD2. CDR1 is MNHEY and CDR2 is SVGAGI in the germline V gene. CDR3 length: 14 amino acids. The CDR3 spells CASGRGLSYNEQFF. The CDR3 DNA is TGTGCTAGCGGGAGGGGACTCTCCTACAATGAGCAGTTCTTC.

The V gene is TRBV30, the J gene TRBJ2-7; 8 bases are a match to TRBD2. Unmatched junction bases numbered 5, after V lost 1 base and J lost 3 bases. CDR1 and CDR2 (germline): GTSNPN, SVGIG (reference sequence). This CDR3 is built from 14 residues. The CDR3 sequence: CAWSAGGKLYEQYF. CDR3 in DNA: TGTGCCTGGAGTGCGGGAGGGAAACTCTACGAGCAGTACTTC.

The V and J genes are TRBV21-1 and TRBJ1-2; the DNA was not used to check the table's D call, TRBD1. TRBV21-1 is a pseudogene segment. CDR3 length: 17 amino acids. The CDR3 reads CASSKVNRVQACYGYTF. CDR3 in DNA: TGTGCCAGCAGCAAAGTCAACAGGGTCCAGGCCTGCTATGGCTACACCTTC.

This chain connects TRBV28 to TRBJ2-3; TRBD2 might be the D (6 bases). CDR3 length equals 15 residues. Germline V lookup: CDR1 MDHEN, CDR2 SYDVKM. Trimming took 2 bases from V and 1 from J, leaving 10 bases between them. CDR3 amino acids: CASSLALAGTDTQYF. The CDR3 bases are TGTGCCAGCAGTTTAGCCTTAGCGGGCACAGATACGCAGTATTTT.

The rearrangement joins TRBV28 to TRBJ1-2; 9 bases map to TRBD1. This CDR3 region has 20 residues. V trimming: 6 bases; J trimming: 0 bases; junction bases outside the gene matches: 20. Germline-derived CDR1 and CDR2 are MDHEN and SYDVKM. As DNA, the CDR3 is TGTGCCAGCAGCGGAAGGACAGGGGTAATCCGCATTCTCCCTAACTATGGCTACACCTTC. This encodes CASSGRTGVIRILPNYGYTF.

The chain has TRBV6-5 and TRBJ2-7, with D tentatively TRBD2 (5 bases). Trimming took off 7 bases at V and 7 bases at J, with 14 bases between the two ends. Germline values: CDR1 MNHEY, CDR2 SVGAGI. This CDR3 contains 12 residues. This CDR3 is CASKRTGQEQYF. DNA of the CDR3: TGTGCCAGCAAAAGGACTGGGCAAGAGCAGTACTTC.

This sequence joins TRBV5-4 and TRBJ2-4; 9 nucleotides agree with TRBD1. Germline V gene lookup returns CDR1 SGHNT and CDR2 YYREEE (reference sequence). This CDR3 has 18 amino acids. V shed 4 bases and J 4 bases; nucleotides not matched to a gene: 15. The CDR3 DNA reads as TGTGCCAGCAGCAAAGAGGGAGAGGACAGGGGCCAGAAAAACATTCAGTACTTC. Protein product: CASSKEGEDRGQKNIQYF.

This sequence joins TRBV5-1 and TRBJ1-5; weak D call: TRBD1 (6 bases). Germline CDR1 SGHRS, CDR2 YFSETQ. This CDR3 region has 15 residues. V was trimmed by 4 bases and J by 0 bases, leaving 11 bases between them. The CDR3 reads CASSTSGDSNQPQHF. In DNA form, the CDR3 reads TGCGCCAGCAGCACATCAGGGGATAGCAATCAGCCCCAGCATTTT.

The V call is TRBV29-1, the J call TRBJ2-5, with TRBD2 identical over 11 bases. The junction had 9 bases not matched to a gene; V was cut back by 7 bases and J by 5 bases. This CDR3 has 14 residues. Germline-derived CDR1 and CDR2 are SQVTM and ANQGSEA. The CDR3 sequence: CSAPLAGDVETQYF. CDR3 DNA sequence: TGCAGCGCCCCACTAGCGGGAGACGTGGAGACCCAGTACTTC.

The chain uses TRBV5-1 and TRBJ2-7; 9 positions match TRBD2. Per germline, CDR1 SGHRS and CDR2 YFSETQ. The CDR3 length is 15 residues. After removal of 0 bases from V and 4 bases from J, the junction contained 5 bases not matched to a gene. The CDR3 spells CASSLETSGHYEQYF. The DNA for the CDR3 is TGCGCCAGCAGCTTGGAAACTAGCGGGCATTACGAGCAGTACTTC.

The chain recombines TRBV5-1 with TRBJ2-1; 7 nucleotides agree with TRBD2. V dropped 5 bases and J dropped 1; count of bases not matched to a gene: 9. CDR1 and CDR2 from the germline V gene are SGHRS and YFSETQ. The CDR3 runs 16 residues. CDR3 sequence (DNA): TGCGCCAGCAGAAAGGGACTACCAAATTCCTACAATGAGCAGTTCTTC. It translates to CASRKGLPNSYNEQFF.

The CDR3 spells CASRSLYRGRNNSPLHF. The CDR3 DNA reads TGCGCCAGCAGGAGCCTATACAGGGGCCGAAATAATTCACCCCTCCACTTT. The V and J genes are TRBV5-1 and TRBJ1-6, with 7 bases fitting TRBD1. V was clipped by 5 bases and J by 5 bases; unmatched bases: 13. The CDR3 covers 17 residues. CDR1 and CDR2 (germline): SGHRS, YFSETQ. Full variable domain (rest looked up from reference TRBV5-1 and TRBJ1-6): KAGVTQTPRYLIKTRGQQVTLSCSPISGHRSVSWYQQTPGQGLQFLFEYFSETQRNKGNFPGRFSGRQFSNSRSEMNVSTLELGDSALYLCASRSLYRGRNNSPLHFGNGTRLTVT.

This chain joins TRBV5-1 and TRBJ2-1, with 7 bases identical to TRBD1. This CDR3 is built from 17 residues. V trimming: 0 bases; J trimming: 2 bases; junction bases outside the gene matches: 8. Per germline, CDR1 SGHRS and CDR2 YFSETQ. CDR3 residues: CASSLESTGVTYNEQFF. CDR3 DNA sequence: TGCGCCAGCAGCTTGGAGTCTACAGGGGTCACCTACAATGAGCAGTTCTTC.

The genes are TRBV18 and TRBJ1-5; 10 bases match TRBD1. This CDR3 comprises 17 residues. Germline CDR1 and CDR2: KGHSH and LQKENI. V was pared by 0 bases and J by 5 bases, with 7 bases of the junction left unmatched. The CDR3 bases are TGTGCCAGCTCACCACCCGGGGACAGGGGTCGCGATCAGCCCCAGCATTTT. Translation: CASSPPGDRGRDQPQHF.

V usage is TRBV30 and J usage is TRBJ2-1; D is perhaps TRBD1 (6 bases). Germline CDR1 reads GTSNPN; CDR2 reads SVGIG (reference sequence). This CDR3 has 16 residues. The V and J ends lost 2 bases and 2 bases respectively, with 16 bases between them. The CDR3 DNA reads as TGTGCCTGGAGTTATAGTAACAGGGTCCCCTACAATGAGCAGTTCTTC. Its protein is CAWSYSNRVPYNEQFF. Looking up the rest from reference TRBV30 and TRBJ2-1 gives the full variable domain: SQTIHQWPATLVQPVGSPLSLECTVEGTSNPNLYWYRQAAGRGLQLLFYSVGIGQISSEVPQNLSASRPQDRQFILSSKKLLLSDSGFYLCAWSYSNRVPYNEQFFGPGTRLTVL.

This sequence joins TRBV9 and TRBJ2-3; 7 bases agree with TRBD2. From germline, CDR1 is SGDLS and CDR2 YYNGEE. Losses at the gene ends were 0 bases for V and 0 bases for J; bases not matched to a gene: 4. The CDR3 spans 16 residues. CDR3 sequence (DNA): TGTGCCAGCAGCGTAGGGGCTAGCGGAAGCACAGATACGCAGTATTTT. This gives the protein CASSVGASGSTDTQYF.

The chain combines TRBV5-1 with TRBJ2-3, with 9 bases matching TRBD1. From germline, CDR1 is SGHRS and CDR2 YFSETQ. V gave up 4 bases and J gave up 1 base; unmatched junction bases: 4. The CDR3 extends over 15 amino acids. The CDR3 coding sequence is TGCGCCAGCAGCCAGGGACAGGGCGGCACAGATACGCAGTATTTT. The encoded protein is CASSQGQGGTDTQYF.

V and J are TRBV30 and TRBJ1-2, with 7 bases identical to TRBD1. Germline lookup yields CDR1 GTSNPN and CDR2 SVGIG (reference sequence). The CDR3 length is 13 residues. V lost 3 bases to trimming and J lost 8 bases; unmatched junction nucleotides: 9. CDR3 amino acids: CAWSTGASRGYTF. CDR3 bases: TGTGCCTGGAGCACAGGGGCCTCGAGGGGCTACACCTTC.